This TCR beta chain was identified in a study of cytotoxic CD8 clonotypes in ibrutinib-treated CLL. Method: immunoSEQ multiplex PCR; TCRdb's copy keeps in-frame clones and lacks some. The table records around 200,000 clones, more than 65% of them present only once. This CDR3 is built from 13 residues. Looked up from germline, CDR1 is SNHLY and CDR2 is FYNNEI. Between the trimmed V and J ends, which lost 4 bases and 8 bases, there was a span of 14 bases. This receptor was identified in a human donor with chronic lymphocytic leukemia. The rearrangement links TRBV2 to TRBJ1-2; D call uncertain. The specimen was PBMCs, collected after 12 months of ibrutinib treatment. CDR3: CASSGWGLGGYTF. CDR3 bases: TGTGCCAGCAGTGGTTGGGGATTAGGGGGCTACACCTTC.